Listed below are T cell receptor beta chains from one sample, sequenced in a study of cytomegalovirus exposure and HLA in healthy donors. The data were produced by immunoSEQ multiplex PCR, yet TCRdb's version contains in-frame clones alone and is incomplete. This sample has 250,000 to 300,000 clones; around 91% occur once, and the top ten carry about 0.36%. Specimen: PBMCs. The receptors derive from a young woman in good health and CMV-seronegative. CDR3s include the opening cysteine and the closing phenylalanine or tryptophan. D genes are given only for firm matches. Some rows have no size entry. The others give once, few or many, or a class for an expanded clone.

cdr3_length	clone_size	d_call	j_call	v_call	cdr3_aa	cdr3_nt
16	.	TRBD1	TRBJ1-1	TRBV6-1	CASSEEVGGQGGEAFF	TGTGCCAGCAGTGAAGAGGTGGGGGGACAGGGAGGTGAAGCTTTCTTT
16	.	TRBD1	TRBJ1-1	TRBV5-4	CASSSMRQGASTEAFF	TGTGCCAGCAGCTCCATGAGACAGGGGGCGAGCACTGAAGCTTTCTTT
16	.	TRBD2	TRBJ2-5	TRBV7-2	CASSLGLAGGEETQYF	TGTGCCAGCAGTTTGGGACTAGCGGGGGGTGAAGAGACCCAGTACTTC
15	.	.	TRBJ2-3	TRBV5-6	CASNLGGLSTDTQYF	TGTGCCAGCAACTTGGGGGGGCTTAGCACAGATACGCAGTATTTT
14	.	.	TRBJ2-7	TRBV2	CASSFEGGVNEQYF	TGTGCCAGCAGCTTTGAGGGGGGGGTCAACGAGCAGTACTTC
14	.	.	TRBJ1-4	TRBV27	CASNSRRGGEKLFF	TGTGCCAGCAACAGCAGGCGGGGTGGTGAAAAACTGTTTTTT
15	.	TRBD1	TRBJ2-3	TRBV5-1	CASSSTGGLSGTQYF	TGCGCCAGCAGCTCTACAGGGGGCCTCAGCGGTACGCAGTATTTT
13	.	.	TRBJ2-5	TRBV4-2	CASSPGLGETQYF	TGTGCCAGCAGCCCCGGACTGGGGGAGACCCAGTACTTC
17	.	TRBD2	TRBJ2-5	TRBV9	CASSVGPSGGVGETQYF	TGTGCCAGCAGCGTGGGCCCTAGCGGGGGGGTCGGAGAGACCCAGTACTTC
15	.	.	TRBJ1-1	TRBV5-4	CASSLVRGSVTEAFF	TGTGCCAGCAGCTTGGTTAGAGGGTCGGTCACTGAAGCTTTCTTT
15	.	.	TRBJ1-2	TRBV6-5	CASSYSTGRGYGYTF	TGTGCCAGCAGTTACTCTACGGGCCGGGGGTATGGCTACACCTTC
15	.	TRBD2	TRBJ2-5	TRBV7-9	CASSQRGKSYETQYF	TGTGCCAGCAGCCAGCGGGGAAAGAGCTATGAGACCCAGTACTTC
14	.	.	TRBJ1-2	TRBV19	CASSPGGIGYGYTF	TGTGCCAGTAGTCCCGGGGGAATAGGCTATGGCTACACCTTC
15	.	TRBD1	TRBJ1-1	TRBV7-9	CASSFVRGQFTEAFF	TGTGCCAGCAGCTTCGTGCGGGGACAGTTCACTGAAGCTTTCTTT
15	.	TRBD2	TRBJ2-7	TRBV9	CASSTGGGDSYEQYF	TGTGCCAGCAGCACCGGCGGGGGAGACTCCTACGAGCAGTACTTC
15	.	.	TRBJ2-3	TRBV27	CASTPGGVGTDTQYF	TGTGCCAGCACCCCCGGGGGTGTGGGCACAGATACGCAGTATTTT
13	.	.	TRBJ1-1	TRBV10-3	CAISYRENTEAFF	TGTGCCATCAGTTACAGGGAGAACACTGAAGCTTTCTTT
19	few	.	TRBJ1-2	TRBV4-1	CASSPQGPPGPGRTYGYTF	TGCGCCAGCAGCCCACAGGGACCCCCCGGGCCAGGCAGAACCTATGGCTACACCTTC
15	once	TRBD2	TRBJ2-2	TRBV19	CASSNRGGRGGELFF	TGTGCCAGTAGTAACCGCGGGGGGCGGGGCGGGGAGCTGTTTTTT
14	few	.	TRBJ2-2	TRBV4-3	CASSQDKGPGELFF	TGCGCCAGCAGCCAAGATAAGGGGCCCGGGGAGCTGTTTTTT
14	.	TRBD2	TRBJ2-3	TRBV28	CASTPGLPTDTQYF	TGTGCCAGCACTCCGGGACTACCCACAGATACGCAGTATTTT
13	.	.	TRBJ2-3	TRBV7-6	CATTASNTDTQYF	TGTGCCACTACCGCGTCGAACACAGATACGCAGTATTTT
15	.	.	TRBJ1-3	TRBV7-9	CASSPQGSSGNTIYF	TGTGCCAGCAGCCCACAGGGTTCCTCTGGAAACACCATATATTTT
15	once	TRBD1	TRBJ1-1	TRBV5-1	CASSVQGQGYTEAFF	TGCGCCAGCAGCGTACAAGGACAGGGGTACACTGAAGCTTTCTTT
11	.	TRBD1	TRBJ2-7	TRBV20-1	CSARTGDEQYF	TGCAGTGCGAGGACAGGGGACGAGCAGTACTTC
16	.	.	TRBJ1-4	TRBV19	CASSPIQGKANEKLFF	TGTGCCAGTAGTCCAATTCAGGGGAAAGCTAATGAAAAACTGTTTTTT
15	.	TRBD2	TRBJ2-1	TRBV10-3	CAISKTSGGPNEQFF	TGTGCCATCAGTAAGACTAGCGGGGGCCCCAATGAGCAGTTCTTC
15	.	.	TRBJ2-1	TRBV4-1	CASSPRTDIYNEQFF	TGCGCCAGCAGCCCACGGACTGATATCTACAATGAGCAGTTCTTC
13	.	.	TRBJ1-2	TRBV11-3	CASSWSTVRGYTF	TGTGCCAGCAGCTGGTCAACTGTCCGGGGCTACACCTTC
13	once	TRBD1	TRBJ1-6	TRBV28	CASRITGVSPLHF	TGTGCCAGCAGGATAACAGGGGTATCACCCCTCCACTTT
21	.	TRBD1	TRBJ1-6	TRBV4-3	CASSQDTDRAIQNSYNSPLHF	TGCGCCAGCAGCCAGGATACAGACAGGGCGATCCAAAACTCCTATAATTCACCCCTCCACTTT
15	once	TRBD2	TRBJ2-1	TRBV4-2	CASSQSRGDYNEQFF	TGTGCCAGCAGCCAATCGCGGGGGGATTACAATGAGCAGTTCTTC
14	.	TRBD1	TRBJ2-3	TRBV10-1	CASSVGQGSDTQYF	TGCGCCAGCAGTGTCGGACAGGGATCGGATACGCAGTATTTT
17	.	.	TRBJ2-3	TRBV11-2	CASSFFEMAGITDTQYF	TGTGCCAGCAGCTTCTTCGAGATGGCGGGGATAACAGATACGCAGTATTTT
13	.	TRBD2	TRBJ2-1	TRBV15	CATTSGDYNEQFF	TGTGCCACCACTAGCGGGGACTACAATGAGCAGTTCTTC